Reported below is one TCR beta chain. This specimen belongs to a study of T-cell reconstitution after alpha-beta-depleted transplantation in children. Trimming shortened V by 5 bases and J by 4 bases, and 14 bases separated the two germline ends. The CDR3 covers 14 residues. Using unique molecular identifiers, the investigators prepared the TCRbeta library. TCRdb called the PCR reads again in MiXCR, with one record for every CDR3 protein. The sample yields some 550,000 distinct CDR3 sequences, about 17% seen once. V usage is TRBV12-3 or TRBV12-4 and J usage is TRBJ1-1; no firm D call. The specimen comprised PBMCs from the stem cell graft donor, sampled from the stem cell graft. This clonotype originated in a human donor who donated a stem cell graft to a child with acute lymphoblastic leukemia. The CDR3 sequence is CASSAGLVGTEAFF. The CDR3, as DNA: TGTGCCAGCAGTGCGGGCTTAGTAGGCACTGAAGCTTTCTTT.